This is a list of T cell receptor beta chains from one sample in a study of blood T cell repertoires in COVID-19. Clones were read by immunoSEQ multiplex PCR, and TCRdb kept only the in-frame ones, dropping some. The sample records fewer than 350,000 clones, around 86% being singletons. Sequencing was done on a sample of peripheral blood. These TCRs come from a woman aged 55-70 years with active or convalescent COVID-19. The CDR3 runs from the conserved cysteine through the conserved F or W. D genes are given only for firm matches. Clone size, where shown, is once, few, many, or a class for clones that have expanded.

J	D	V	size	CDR3	DNA
TRBJ2-3	TRBD2	TRBV3-1/TRBV3-2	NA	CASSQGLAGGFSTDTQYF	TGTGCCAGCAGCCAAGGCCTAGCGGGGGGGTTTAGCACAGATACGCAGTATTTT
TRBJ1-2	NA	TRBV29-1	NA	CSVDQGSYGYTF	TGCAGCGTTGACCAGGGATCCTATGGCTACACCTTC
TRBJ2-1	TRBD2	TRBV7-3	NA	CASSSPTSGGSYNEQFF	TGTGCCAGCAGTAGCCCGACTAGCGGGGGATCTTACAATGAGCAGTTCTTC
TRBJ1-2	NA	TRBV28	few	CASSSYYGYTF	TGTGCCAGCAGTTCCTACTATGGCTACACCTTC
TRBJ1-3	NA	TRBV19	few	CASTQGRGSGNTIYF	TGTGCCAGTACCCAGGGTAGGGGATCTGGAAACACCATATATTTT
TRBJ2-6	NA	TRBV29-1	NA	CSVERVGVGANVLTF	TGCAGCGTTGAGAGAGTAGGGGTCGGGGCCAACGTCCTGACTTTC
TRBJ2-7	NA	TRBV5-8	NA	CASLTPGHFYEQYF	TGTGCCAGCCTTACACCTGGACACTTCTACGAGCAGTACTTC
TRBJ2-5	NA	TRBV18	NA	CASSPGGARETQYF	TGTGCCAGCTCACCGGGGGGGGCTCGAGAGACCCAGTACTTC
TRBJ2-2	NA	TRBV5-4	once	CASSNHPRDSHTGELFF	TGTGCCAGCAGCAATCACCCACGGGACTCACACACCGGGGAGCTGTTTTTT
TRBJ2-3	NA	TRBV9	NA	CASSATGGLTGTDTQYF	TGTGCCAGCAGCGCTACGGGCGGACTAACGGGCACAGATACGCAGTATTTT
TRBJ1-4	NA	TRBV7-8	NA	CASSLGISRGAAEKLFF	TGTGCCAGCAGCTTAGGTATCTCCCGGGGGGCTGCGGAAAAACTGTTTTTT
TRBJ2-7	NA	TRBV27	NA	CASSLSPNRAYEQYF	TGTGCCAGCAGTTTATCTCCTAACAGGGCCTACGAGCAGTACTTC
TRBJ2-1	NA	TRBV7-9	once	CASLTSPYNEQFF	TGTGCCAGCCTTACTAGCCCCTACAATGAGCAGTTCTTC
TRBJ1-1	NA	TRBV6-5	once	CASSPDRVNTEAFF	TGTGCCAGCAGCCCGGACAGAGTGAACACTGAAGCTTTCTTT
TRBJ2-1	TRBD2	TRBV4-1	NA	CASSQAGGGGGEQFF	TGCGCCAGCAGCCAAGCCGGCGGGGGGGGTGGTGAGCAGTTCTTC
TRBJ2-1	NA	TRBV25-1	NA	CASSRGGGLDNEQFF	TGTGCCAGCAGTCGCGGTGGTGGACTCGACAATGAGCAGTTCTTC
TRBJ1-4	NA	TRBV6-6	NA	CASSYRGGTEKLFF	TGTGCCAGCAGTTACCGGGGGGGCACTGAAAAACTGTTTTTT
TRBJ2-2	NA	TRBV11-3	once	CASSSARGTVRNTGELFF	TGTGCCAGCAGCTCAGCAAGGGGGACGGTCCGGAACACCGGGGAGCTGTTTTTT
TRBJ1-2	NA	TRBV29-1	once	CSVDLGYTF	TGCAGCGTTGACCTTGGCTACACCTTC
TRBJ2-5	TRBD1	TRBV19	NA	CASGDRAYSETQYF	TGTGCCAGTGGAGACAGGGCCTACTCCGAGACCCAGTACTTC
TRBJ1-2	TRBD1	TRBV6-5	NA	CASRKDRAPFDYTF	TGTGCCAGCAGGAAAGACAGGGCGCCTTTTGATTACACCTTC
TRBJ1-1	NA	TRBV29-1	NA	CSVAGGASNTEAFF	TGCAGCGTTGCGGGGGGGGCTTCAAACACTGAAGCTTTCTTT
TRBJ2-3	NA	TRBV6-4	few	CASSDSGTGGPDTQYF	TGTGCCAGCAGCGACTCCGGGACTGGGGGTCCAGATACGCAGTATTTT
TRBJ2-1	NA	TRBV6-5	NA	CASSPQTGNEQFF	TGTGCCAGCAGTCCTCAGACGGGTAATGAGCAGTTCTTC
TRBJ2-2	NA	TRBV5-1	NA	CASSLDSGELFF	TGCGCCAGCAGCTTGGACAGCGGGGAGCTGTTTTTT
TRBJ2-7	NA	TRBV7-2	NA	CASREGEGAGYEQYF	TGTGCCAGCAGGGAAGGAGAGGGGGCGGGATACGAGCAGTACTTC
TRBJ2-7	TRBD1	TRBV6-5	NA	CASSYTGGAKYEQYF	TGTGCCAGCAGTTACACAGGGGGCGCAAAGTACGAGCAGTACTTC
TRBJ2-7	TRBD2	TRBV5-1	NA	CASSRTSGGYEQYF	TGCGCCAGCAGCAGGACTAGCGGGGGGTACGAGCAGTACTTC
TRBJ1-1	TRBD1	TRBV11-1	NA	CASSLNAGTGLGEAFF	TGTGCCAGCAGCTTAAACGCCGGGACAGGGTTAGGTGAAGCTTTCTTT
TRBJ2-5	TRBD2	TRBV7-3	NA	CASSLMSGGSLETQYF	TGTGCCAGCAGCTTAATGAGCGGGGGTAGCCTTGAGACCCAGTACTTC
TRBJ1-5	NA	TRBV12-2	NA	CASRLGAGYQPQHF	TGTGCAAGTCGCTTAGGGGCGGGGTATCAGCCCCAGCATTTT
TRBJ1-5	NA	TRBV19	NA	CASSSRQTNQPQHF	TGTGCCAGTAGTAGCCGACAGACCAATCAGCCCCAGCATTTT
TRBJ2-5	NA	TRBV20-1	NA	CSVYRAQTQYF	TGCAGTGTGTACAGGGCCCAGACCCAGTACTTC
TRBJ1-1	TRBD1	TRBV2	NA	CASRTGIRGPEAFF	TGTGCCAGCAGGACAGGGATTAGGGGGCCTGAAGCTTTCTTT
TRBJ2-2	TRBD2	TRBV2	NA	CASTPSGGASTGELFF	TGTGCCAGCACCCCTAGCGGGGGGGCGAGCACCGGGGAGCTGTTTTTT
TRBJ2-1	TRBD1	TRBV5-6	NA	CASSWDSSYNEQFF	TGTGCCAGCAGCTGGGACAGTTCCTACAATGAGCAGTTCTTC
TRBJ1-1	NA	TRBV5-1	NA	CASSFGRTGNTEAFF	TGCGCCAGCAGCTTCGGCAGGACGGGAAACACTGAAGCTTTCTTT
TRBJ1-4	TRBD1	TRBV5-1	NA	CASSSQGQSNEKLFF	TGCGCCAGCAGCTCCCAGGGACAGTCTAATGAAAAACTGTTTTTT
TRBJ2-3	TRBD2	TRBV7-3	NA	CASSSGTSGGGTDTQYF	TGTGCCAGCAGCTCTGGGACTAGCGGGGGGGGCACAGATACGCAGTATTTT
TRBJ1-1	NA	TRBV7-2	few	CASSLVATEAFF	TGTGCCAGCAGCTTAGTGGCAACTGAAGCTTTCTTT
TRBJ2-7	NA	TRBV7-2	NA	CASSFQGTSYEQYF	TGTGCCAGCAGCTTTCAGGGTACGTCCTACGAGCAGTACTTC
TRBJ1-1	NA	TRBV6-6	NA	CASTIPDGGRNTEAFF	TGTGCCAGCACCATACCTGACGGGGGAAGGAACACTGAAGCTTTCTTT
TRBJ2-1	NA	TRBV4-1	NA	CASSQDRNEQFF	TGCGCCAGCAGCCAAGACAGGAATGAGCAGTTCTTC
TRBJ1-1	NA	TRBV7-8	NA	CASSPFTEAFF	TGTGCCAGCAGCCCCTTTACTGAAGCTTTCTTT
TRBJ1-5	TRBD1	TRBV6-1	NA	CASSEGYGQGFSKDQPQHF	TGTGCCAGCAGTGAAGGTTACGGACAGGGATTTTCCAAAGATCAGCCCCAGCATTTT
TRBJ1-6	NA	TRBV7-2	NA	CASSLLTGFRNSPLHF	TGTGCCAGCAGCTTACTGACAGGTTTTCGTAATTCACCCCTCCACTTT
TRBJ2-3	NA	TRBV9	few	CASSVGVTDTQYF	TGTGCCAGCAGCGTCGGGGTGACAGATACGCAGTATTTT
TRBJ2-1	TRBD2	TRBV10-3	once	CAISVGAGGPNEQFF	TGTGCCATCAGTGTGGGAGCGGGGGGCCCCAATGAGCAGTTCTTC
TRBJ1-1	TRBD1	TRBV12-3/TRBV12-4	once	CASRGQGNTEAFF	TGTGCCAGCAGGGGACAGGGGAACACTGAAGCTTTCTTT
TRBJ1-5	NA	TRBV15	NA	CATSRTPDSLQPQHF	TGTGCCACCAGCAGAACCCCAGACAGTTTACAGCCCCAGCATTTT
TRBJ1-1	NA	TRBV18	once	CASSPVRGNTEAFF	TGTGCCAGCTCACCAGTAAGGGGAAACACTGAAGCTTTCTTT
TRBJ2-5	TRBD2	TRBV7-9	NA	CASSLMGGGVHETQYF	TGTGCCAGCAGCTTAATGGGCGGGGGGGTTCATGAGACCCAGTACTTC
TRBJ1-6	NA	TRBV15	NA	CATSRGEGGSYNSPLHF	TGTGCCACCAGCAGAGGGGAGGGAGGTTCCTATAATTCACCCCTCCACTTT